These 3 T cell receptor beta chains share one sample of origin, sequenced in a study of glioma-infiltrating T cells after dendritic cell vaccination. Stated time point: after dendritic cell vaccination, including at tumor progression/relapse. Data came from immunoSEQ multiplex PCR; TCRdb stores just in-frame clones and leaves some out. The top ten clones hold around 14% of a sample with 45,000 to 60,000 clones, roughly 80% of them seen once. Sequencing was performed on blood, taken after dendritic cell vaccination. Source of these receptors: a human donor with glioblastoma.

This rearrangement joins TRBV7-9 to TRBJ2-3; 9 bases agree with TRBD1. V trimming: 5 bases; J trimming: 2 bases; junction bases outside the gene matches: 8. Germline CDR1 and CDR2: SEHNR and FQNEAQ (reference sequence). The CDR3 runs to 16 residues. DNA for the CDR3: TGTGCCAGCAGCCTCGGGACAGGGAGATTCACAGATACGCAGTATTTT. Its translation is CASSLGTGRFTDTQYF.

This clone turned up a few times. The chain recombines TRBV18 with TRBJ2-7, with D possibly TRBD2 on 6 matching bases. The germline V and J ends were trimmed by 6 bases and 0 bases, with 18 bases remaining between them. Germline V gene data show CDR1 as KGHSH and CDR2 as LQKENI. CDR3 length equals 16 residues. The CDR3 nucleotides read TGTGCCAGCTCTCCCCGAGGAGGGGAAAGCTCCTACGAGCAGTACTTC. Translating it yields CASSPRGGESSYEQYF. The whole variable domain, remainder taken from reference TRBV18 and TRBJ2-7, is NAGVMQNPRHLVRRRGQEARLRCSPMKGHSHVYWYRQLPEEGLKFMVYLQKENIIDESGMPKERFSAEFPKEGPSILRIQQVVRGDSAAYFCASSPRGGESSYEQYFGPGTRLTVT.

The V call is TRBV7-9, the J call TRBJ1-1; D may be TRBD1 (5 bases). Between the trimmed V and J ends, which lost 6 bases and 4 bases, there was a span of 9 bases. The CDR3 consists of 12 residues. Germline V gene sequence: CDR1 SEHNR, CDR2 FQNEAQ (reference sequence). The CDR3 here is CASSGHSTEAFF. CDR3 bases: TGTGCCAGCAGTGGACACAGCACTGAAGCTTTCTTT. Filled out from reference TRBV7-9 and TRBJ1-1, the complete variable domain reads DTGVSQNPRHKITKRGQNVTFRCDPISEHNRLYWYRQTLGQGPEFLTYFQNEAQLEKSRLLSDRFSAERPKGSFSTLEIQRTEQGDSAMYLCASSGHSTEAFFGQGTRLTVV.